The present entry profiles one T cell receptor (beta chain) with its context. The sample is drawn from a study of blood T cell repertoires in COVID-19. Study at large: The analysed material was cDNA or gDNA that came from T cells, B-cell-depleted T cells, or PBMCs.

This CDR3 spans 17 amino acids. Losses at the gene ends were 0 bases for V and 4 bases for J; bases not matched to a gene: 13. The germline gives CDR1 SQVTM, CDR2 ANQGSEA. Seattle's enrolled individuals joined amid active infection and were then monitored longitudinally. The repertoire was sequenced with immunoSEQ multiplex PCR; TCRdb's copy has only in-frame clones and lacks some. The top ten hold 3% to 4% of the sample, which has under 400,000 clones, approximately 89% seen once. The rearrangement joins TRBV29-1 to TRBJ1-2; 8 bases map to TRBD1. This receptor was taken from a woman in her sixties with COVID-19, enrolled during active disease. The sequencing input was peripheral blood. The CDR3 sequence is CSVEDPSRTGKVYGYTF. CDR3 nucleotides: TGCAGCGTTGAAGACCCTTCGAGGACAGGGAAAGTCTATGGCTACACCTTC.